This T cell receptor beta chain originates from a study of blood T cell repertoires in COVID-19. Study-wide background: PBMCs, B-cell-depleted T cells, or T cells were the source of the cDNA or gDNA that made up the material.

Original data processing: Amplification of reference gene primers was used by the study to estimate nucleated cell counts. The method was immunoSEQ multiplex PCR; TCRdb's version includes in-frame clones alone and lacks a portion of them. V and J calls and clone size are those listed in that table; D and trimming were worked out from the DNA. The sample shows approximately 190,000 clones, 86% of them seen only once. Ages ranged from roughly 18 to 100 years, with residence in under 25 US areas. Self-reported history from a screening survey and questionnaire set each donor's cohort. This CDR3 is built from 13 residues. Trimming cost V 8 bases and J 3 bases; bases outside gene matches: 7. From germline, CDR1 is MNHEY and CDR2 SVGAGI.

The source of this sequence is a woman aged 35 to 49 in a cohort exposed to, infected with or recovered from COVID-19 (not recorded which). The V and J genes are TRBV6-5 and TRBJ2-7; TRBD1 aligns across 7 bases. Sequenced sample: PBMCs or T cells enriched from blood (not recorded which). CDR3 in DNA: TGTGCCAGCTCGAAGACAGGGATCTACGAGCAGTACTTC. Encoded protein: CASSKTGIYEQYF.